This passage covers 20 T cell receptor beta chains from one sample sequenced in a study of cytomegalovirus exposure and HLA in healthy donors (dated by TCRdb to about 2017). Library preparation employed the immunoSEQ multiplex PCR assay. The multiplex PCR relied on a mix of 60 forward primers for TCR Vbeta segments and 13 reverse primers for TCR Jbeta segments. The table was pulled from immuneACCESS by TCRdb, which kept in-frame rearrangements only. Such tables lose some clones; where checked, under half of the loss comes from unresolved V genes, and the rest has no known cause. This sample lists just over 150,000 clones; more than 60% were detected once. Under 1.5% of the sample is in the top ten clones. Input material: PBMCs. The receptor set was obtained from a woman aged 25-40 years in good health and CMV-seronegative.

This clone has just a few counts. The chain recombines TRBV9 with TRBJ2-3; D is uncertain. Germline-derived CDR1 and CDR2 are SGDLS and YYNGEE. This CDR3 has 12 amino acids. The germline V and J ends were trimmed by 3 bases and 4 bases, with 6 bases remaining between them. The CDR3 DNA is TGTGCCAGCAGCGCCAACTCAGATACGCAGTATTTT. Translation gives CASSANSDTQYF.

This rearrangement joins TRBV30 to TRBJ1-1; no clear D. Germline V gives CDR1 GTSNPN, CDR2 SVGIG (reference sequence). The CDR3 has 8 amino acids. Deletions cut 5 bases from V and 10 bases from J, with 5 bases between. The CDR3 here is CAWEGAFF. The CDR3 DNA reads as TGTGCCTGGGAGGGAGCTTTCTTT.

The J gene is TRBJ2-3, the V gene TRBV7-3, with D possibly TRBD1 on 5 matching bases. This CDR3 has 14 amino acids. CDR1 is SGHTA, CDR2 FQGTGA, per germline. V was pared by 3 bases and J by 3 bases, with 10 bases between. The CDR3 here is CASSFEGVTDTQYF. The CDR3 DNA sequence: TGTGCCAGCAGCTTTGAAGGGGTTACAGATACGCAGTATTTT. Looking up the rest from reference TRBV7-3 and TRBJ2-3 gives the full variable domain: GAGVSQTPSNKVTEKGKYVELRCDPISGHTALYWYRQSLGQGPEFLIYFQGTGAADDSGLPNDRFFAVRPEGSVSTLKIQRTERGDSAVYLCASSFEGVTDTQYFGPGTRLTVL.

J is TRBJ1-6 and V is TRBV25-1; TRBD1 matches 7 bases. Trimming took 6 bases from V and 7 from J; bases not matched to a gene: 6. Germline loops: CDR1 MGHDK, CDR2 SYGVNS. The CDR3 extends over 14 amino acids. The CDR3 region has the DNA TGTGCCAGCAGCCAGGGACAGATAAATTCACCCCTCCACTTT. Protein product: CASSQGQINSPLHF.

Here the CDR3 reads CASSSEQGGGNTIYF. The DNA of the CDR3 is TGTGCCAGCAGTTCCGAACAGGGGGGTGGAAACACCATATATTTT. This chain uses TRBV6-5 with TRBJ1-3; TRBD1 agrees at 8 bases. Germline trimming cut 4 bases from V and 3 bases from J; bases unmatched to any gene: 5. This CDR3 is 15 amino acids long. Germline CDR1 reads MNHEY; CDR2 reads SVGAGI.

The DNA for the CDR3 is TGTGCCAGCAGTGACGGCAGGGGCGGCACTGAAGCTTTCTTT. Amino acid sequence: CASSDGRGGTEAFF. The chain combines TRBV6-4 with TRBJ1-1; a possible D gene is TRBD1 (6 bases). Between the trimmed V and J ends, which lost 2 bases and 4 bases, there was a span of 11 bases. CDR1 MRHNA and CDR2 SNTAGT come from the germline V gene. This CDR3 contains 14 residues.

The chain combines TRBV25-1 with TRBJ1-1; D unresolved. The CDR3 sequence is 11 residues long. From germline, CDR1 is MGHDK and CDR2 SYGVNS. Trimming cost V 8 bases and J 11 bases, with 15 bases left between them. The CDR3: CASADRLGAFF. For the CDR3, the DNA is TGTGCCAGCGCCGACCGACTCGGGGCTTTCTTT.

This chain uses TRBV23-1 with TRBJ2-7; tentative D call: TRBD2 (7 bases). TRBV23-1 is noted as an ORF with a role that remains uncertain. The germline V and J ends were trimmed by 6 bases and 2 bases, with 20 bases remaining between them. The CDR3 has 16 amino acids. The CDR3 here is CASSLRGGRSAYEQYF. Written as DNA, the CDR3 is TGCGCCAGCAGCTTGAGGGGGGGGCGTTCGGCCTACGAGCAGTACTTC.

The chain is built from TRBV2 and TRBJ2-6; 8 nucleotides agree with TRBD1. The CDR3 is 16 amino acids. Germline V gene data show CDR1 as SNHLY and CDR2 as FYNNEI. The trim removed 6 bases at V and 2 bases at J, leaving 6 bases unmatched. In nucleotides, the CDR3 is TGTGCCAGCAGACTGACAGGGGTAGCTGGGGCCAACGTCCTGACTTTC. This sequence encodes CASRLTGVAGANVLTF.

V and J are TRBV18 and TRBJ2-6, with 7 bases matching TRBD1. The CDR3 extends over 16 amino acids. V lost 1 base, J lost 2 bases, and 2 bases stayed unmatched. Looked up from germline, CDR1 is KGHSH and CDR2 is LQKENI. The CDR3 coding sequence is TGTGCCAGCTCACCACTAGGGGGCGCTGGGGCCAACGTCCTGACTTTC. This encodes CASSPLGGAGANVLTF.

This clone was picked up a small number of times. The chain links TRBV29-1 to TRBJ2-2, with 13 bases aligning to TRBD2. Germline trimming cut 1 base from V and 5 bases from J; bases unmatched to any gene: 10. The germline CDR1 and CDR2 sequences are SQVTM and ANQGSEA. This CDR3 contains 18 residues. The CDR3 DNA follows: TGCAGCGTTGAAGCCCCCACTAGCGGGGGGGCAGTGACCGGGGAGCTGTTTTTT. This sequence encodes CSVEAPTSGGAVTGELFF.

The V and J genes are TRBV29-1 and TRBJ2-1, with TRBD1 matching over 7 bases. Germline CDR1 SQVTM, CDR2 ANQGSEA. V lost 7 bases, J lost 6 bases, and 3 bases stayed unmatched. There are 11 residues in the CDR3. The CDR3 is CSGAGGNEQFF. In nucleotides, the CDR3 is TGCAGCGGAGCAGGGGGCAATGAGCAGTTCTTC.

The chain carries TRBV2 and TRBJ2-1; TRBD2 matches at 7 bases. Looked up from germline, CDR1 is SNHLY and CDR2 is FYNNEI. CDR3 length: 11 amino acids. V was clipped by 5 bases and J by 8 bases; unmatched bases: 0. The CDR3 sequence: CASSRGDEQFF. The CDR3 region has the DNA TGTGCCAGCAGTCGGGGGGATGAGCAGTTCTTC. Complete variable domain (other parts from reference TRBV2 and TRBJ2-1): EPEVTQTPSHQVTQMGQEVILRCVPISNHLYFYWYRQILGQKVEFLVSFYNNEISEKSEIFDDQFSVERPDGSNFTLKIRSTKLEDSAMYFCASSRGDEQFFGPGTRLTVL.

This CDR3 reads CASSGQEYNEQFF. CDR3 coding DNA: TGTGCCAGCAGTGGACAGGAATACAATGAGCAGTTCTTC. The chain combines TRBV2 with TRBJ2-1; maybe TRBD1 (6 bases). Germline V gene lookup returns CDR1 SNHLY and CDR2 FYNNEI. V was cut by 4 bases and J by 4 bases, with 8 bases left in between. This CDR3 region has 13 residues.

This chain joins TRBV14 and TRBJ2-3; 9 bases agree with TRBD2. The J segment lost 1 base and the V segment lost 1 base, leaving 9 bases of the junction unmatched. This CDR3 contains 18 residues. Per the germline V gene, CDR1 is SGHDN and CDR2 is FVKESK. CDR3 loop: CASSQAIAGDVGTDTQYF. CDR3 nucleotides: TGTGCCAGCAGCCAAGCCATAGCGGGGGACGTCGGCACAGATACGCAGTATTTT.

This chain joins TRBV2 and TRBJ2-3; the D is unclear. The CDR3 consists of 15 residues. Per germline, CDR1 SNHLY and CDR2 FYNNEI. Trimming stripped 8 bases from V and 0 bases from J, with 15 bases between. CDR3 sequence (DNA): TGTGCCAGCTCCTACGCGGATGCTAGCACAGATACGCAGTATTTT. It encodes CASSYADASTDTQYF. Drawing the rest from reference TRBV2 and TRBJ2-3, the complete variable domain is EPEVTQTPSHQVTQMGQEVILRCVPISNHLYFYWYRQILGQKVEFLVSFYNNEISEKSEIFDDQFSVERPDGSNFTLKIRSTKLEDSAMYFCASSYADASTDTQYFGPGTRLTVL.

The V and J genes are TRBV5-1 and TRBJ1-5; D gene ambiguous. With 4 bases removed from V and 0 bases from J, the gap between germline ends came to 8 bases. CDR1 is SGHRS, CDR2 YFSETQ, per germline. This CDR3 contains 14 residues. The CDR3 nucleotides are TGCGCCAGCAGCACCGACACTAGCAATCAGCCCCAGCATTTT. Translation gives CASSTDTSNQPQHF.

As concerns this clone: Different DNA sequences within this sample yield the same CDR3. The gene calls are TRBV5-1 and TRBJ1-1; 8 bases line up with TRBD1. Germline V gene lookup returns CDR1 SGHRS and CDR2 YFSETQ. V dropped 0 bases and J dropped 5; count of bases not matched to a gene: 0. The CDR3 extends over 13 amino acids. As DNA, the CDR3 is TGCGCCAGCAGCTTGGACAGGGGGACTGAAGCTTTCTTT. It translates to CASSLDRGTEAFF.

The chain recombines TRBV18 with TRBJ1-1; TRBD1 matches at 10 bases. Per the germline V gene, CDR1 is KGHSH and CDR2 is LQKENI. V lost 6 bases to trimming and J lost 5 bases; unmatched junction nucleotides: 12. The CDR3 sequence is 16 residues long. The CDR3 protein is CASSLGTGDSRTEAFF. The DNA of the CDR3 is TGTGCCAGCTCTCTCGGGACAGGGGATTCTCGGACTGAAGCTTTCTTT. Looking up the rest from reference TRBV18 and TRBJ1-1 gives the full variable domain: NAGVMQNPRHLVRRRGQEARLRCSPMKGHSHVYWYRQLPEEGLKFMVYLQKENIIDESGMPKERFSAEFPKEGPSILRIQQVVRGDSAAYFCASSLGTGDSRTEAFFGQGTRLTVV.

The CDR3 DNA reads TGTGCCAGCAGTCCCCCCGGGGGGCGCCGCTATGGCTACACCTTC. The encoded protein is CASSPPGGRRYGYTF. The V gene is TRBV27, the J gene TRBJ1-2, with a weak D call TRBD1 (6 bases). Germline CDR1 MNHEY, CDR2 SMNVEV (reference sequence). The CDR3 contains 15 residues. V was trimmed by 5 bases and J by 4 bases, leaving 17 bases between them.